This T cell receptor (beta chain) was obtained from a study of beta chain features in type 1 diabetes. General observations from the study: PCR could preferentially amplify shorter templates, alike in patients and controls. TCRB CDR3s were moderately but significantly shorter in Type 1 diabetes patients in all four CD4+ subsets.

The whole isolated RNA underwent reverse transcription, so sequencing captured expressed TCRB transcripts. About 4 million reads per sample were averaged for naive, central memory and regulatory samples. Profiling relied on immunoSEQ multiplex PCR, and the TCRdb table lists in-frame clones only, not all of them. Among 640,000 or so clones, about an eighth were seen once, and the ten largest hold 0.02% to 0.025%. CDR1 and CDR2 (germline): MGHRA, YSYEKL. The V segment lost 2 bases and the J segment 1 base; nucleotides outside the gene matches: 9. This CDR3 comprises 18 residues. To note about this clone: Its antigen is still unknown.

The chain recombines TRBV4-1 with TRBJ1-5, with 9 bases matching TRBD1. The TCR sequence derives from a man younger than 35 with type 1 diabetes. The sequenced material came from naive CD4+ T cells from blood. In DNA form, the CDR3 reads TGCGCCAGCAGCCAAATGGACAGGGGCCGGGGGAGCAATCAGCCCCAGCATTTT. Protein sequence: CASSQMDRGRGSNQPQHF.